This TCR delta chain derives from a study of Vδ1+ human thymocytes. For this clone: Antigen unknown.

The template was reverse-transcribed extracted RNA. The CDR3 regions were amplified by multiplex PCR from V-gene primers to a constant-region primer. TCRdb re-called clones from the multiplex PCR reads via CATT. This sample has roughly 76,000 delta-chain clones, with roughly a third found just once. Alphabeta T cells were depleted, then CD3+ Vdelta1+ Vdelta2- thymocytes were FACS-sorted. Sorted Vdelta1+ thymocytes were about 97% to 99.6% pure. The CDR3 has 20 residues. The V gene's germline CDR1 is TSWWSYY and CDR2 QGS. V gave up 0 bases and J gave up 4 bases; unmatched junction bases: 20. Study results and limitations: Approximately 20% of thymic delta-chain sequences were Vdelta2, with few Vdelta3, unlike blood Vdelta1+ controls. Thymic TRG and TRD repertoires appeared highly polyclonal. Bulk data may be misread because of unexpected Vdelta2 sequences.

The TCR was taken from a boy under two years old who had congenital heart surgery. The J gene is TRDJ1, the V gene TRDV1; 7 bases align to TRDD3. Material for sequencing was Vdelta1+ gamma-delta thymocytes from the thymus. The subset: FACS-sorted CD3+ TCRalphabeta- TCRVdelta1+ TCRVdelta2- thymocytes. The DNA for the CDR3 is TGTGCTCTTGGGGAACTAGTATGGGGTATTTACCGACTGGGGAACGATAAACTCATCTTT. Translating it yields CALGELVWGIYRLGNDKLIF.